The T cell receptor (beta chain) described here comes from a study of blood T cell repertoires in COVID-19. Study-wide background: PBMCs, B-cell-depleted T cells, or T cells were the source of the cDNA or gDNA that made up the material.

Either two negative PCRs, clearance, or symptom resolution qualified Cohort 3 donors as recovered. Method: immunoSEQ multiplex PCR; TCRdb's copy keeps in-frame clones and lacks some. The table shows approximately 210,000 clones, with 80% to 90% occurring only once. Trimming shortened V by 0 bases and J by 1 base, and 9 bases separated the two germline ends. Germline CDR1 reads ENHRY; CDR2 reads SYGVKD. This CDR3 is 16 amino acids long. The TCR sequence derives from a woman between 18 and 30 years old who had recovered from COVID-19. The chain joins TRBV10-3 to TRBJ2-2; D uncertain. Material: PBMCs or T cells enriched from blood (not recorded which). The DNA for the CDR3 is TGTGCCATCAGTGAGTCGATAACAGTGAACACCGGGGAGCTGTTTTTT. Translating it yields CAISESITVNTGELFF.